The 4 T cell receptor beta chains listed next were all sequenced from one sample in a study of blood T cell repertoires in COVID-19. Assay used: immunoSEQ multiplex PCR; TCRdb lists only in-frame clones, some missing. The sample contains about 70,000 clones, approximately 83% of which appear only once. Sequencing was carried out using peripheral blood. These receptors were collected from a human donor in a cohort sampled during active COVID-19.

The CDR3 loop reads CASQRGYANTGELFF. CDR3 nucleotides: TGTGCCAGTCAACGGGGTTACGCGAACACCGGGGAGCTGTTTTTT. The chain is built from TRBV9 and TRBJ2-2; maybe TRBD2 (5 bases). The CDR3 is 15 amino acids. Trimming removed 8 bases from V and 0 bases from J, with 14 bases in between. Germline CDR1 SGDLS, CDR2 YYNGEE.

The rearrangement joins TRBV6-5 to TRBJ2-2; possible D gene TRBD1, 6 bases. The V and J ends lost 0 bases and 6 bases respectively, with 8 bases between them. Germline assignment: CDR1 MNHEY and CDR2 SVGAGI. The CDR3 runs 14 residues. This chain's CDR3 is CASSYSRGAGELFF. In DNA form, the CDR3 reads TGTGCCAGCAGTTACTCCAGGGGAGCCGGGGAGCTGTTTTTT.

Written as DNA, the CDR3 is TGTGCCAGCAGTTACTCCGACGCCGCGGGGATCTACAATGAGCAGTTCTTC. Protein: CASSYSDAAGIYNEQFF. The V and J genes are TRBV6-2 or TRBV6-3 and TRBJ2-1, with a possible D match to TRBD2 (6 bases). The V gene's germline CDR1 is MNHEY and CDR2 SVGEGT. The CDR3 extends over 17 amino acids. The V gene lost 0 bases and the J gene lost 3 bases, with 15 bases spanning the gap.

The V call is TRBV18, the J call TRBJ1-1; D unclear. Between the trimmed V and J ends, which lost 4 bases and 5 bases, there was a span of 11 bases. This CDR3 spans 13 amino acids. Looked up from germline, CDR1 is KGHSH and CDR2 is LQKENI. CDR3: CASSRIQATEAFF. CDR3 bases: TGTGCCAGCTCACGAATTCAGGCTACTGAAGCTTTCTTT.